Following are 15 T cell receptor beta chains from one sample sequenced in a study of T cell changes during pregnancy in multiple sclerosis. Repertoires were generated with immunoSEQ multiplex PCR, while TCRdb's copy carries only in-frame clones and drops some. The sample has 70,000 to 95,000 clones; about 89% are singletons. The sample consisted of peripheral blood, taken before pregnancy. The receptors originated from a female donor with multiple sclerosis, enrolled in a pregnancy study.

This clone was seen just once. This chain links TRBV5-4 with TRBJ2-7; 7 bases are shared with TRBD1. J lost 1 base, V lost 4 bases, and 8 bases had no gene match. Germline CDR1 and CDR2: SGHNT and YYREEE (reference sequence). The CDR3 is made up of 15 amino acids. DNA for the CDR3: TGTGCCAGCAGCCCCGGACAGGAGGTTTCCTACGAGCAGTACTTC. It is translated as CASSPGQEVSYEQYF.

This chain uses TRBV9 with TRBJ2-2; 8 bases line up with TRBD1. From germline, CDR1 is SGDLS and CDR2 YYNGEE. The CDR3 loop spans 17 amino acids. The V gene end was trimmed by 3 bases and the J gene end by 7 bases; junction bases not matched to a gene: 14. CDR3 loop: CASSGRQGSRKIGELFF. Written as DNA, the CDR3 is TGTGCCAGCAGCGGCCGACAGGGGTCAAGAAAGATCGGGGAGCTGTTTTTT.

The chain carries TRBV5-4 and TRBJ2-7, with TRBD1 matching 7 bases. CDR3 length: 18 residues. Trimming removed 0 bases from V and 2 bases from J; junction bases left unmatched: 14. Germline assignment: CDR1 SGHNT and CDR2 YYREEE (reference sequence). The CDR3 coding sequence is TGTGCCAGCAGCTTGGTAGGCGGTCGGGACAGTTCAGCCTACGAGCAGTACTTC. The encoded protein is CASSLVGGRDSSAYEQYF.

The chain couples TRBV4-3 to TRBJ2-7; weak D call: TRBD2 (6 bases). The CDR3 sequence is 19 residues long. The germline CDR1 and CDR2 sequences are LGHNA and YSLEER. Trimming stripped 2 bases from V and 0 bases from J, with 23 bases between. CDR3 nucleotide sequence: TGCGCCAGCAGCCAACTTCTTAATGGGGTCGGGGGTCTCTCCTACGAGCAGTACTTC. It is translated as CASSQLLNGVGGLSYEQYF.

The chain couples TRBV5-1 to TRBJ2-2, with 10 nucleotides matching TRBD2. This CDR3 has 17 amino acids. Looked up from germline, CDR1 is SGHRS and CDR2 is YFSETQ. The J segment lost 7 bases and the V segment lost 2 bases, leaving 11 bases of the junction unmatched. As DNA, the CDR3 is TGCGCCAGCAGCTTACGGACTAGCGGTGCCTCAGGCGGGGAGCTGTTTTTT. Translating it yields CASSLRTSGASGGELFF.

The CDR3 DNA sequence: TGCGCCAGCAGCTTGGCCGGGACAGACACCGGGGAGCTGTTTTTT. Translation gives CASSLAGTDTGELFF. The gene calls are TRBV5-1 and TRBJ2-2, with 7 bases identical to TRBD1. This CDR3 is 15 amino acids long. Looked up from germline, CDR1 is SGHRS and CDR2 is YFSETQ. V trimming: 0 bases; J trimming: 3 bases; junction bases outside the gene matches: 2.

The chain has TRBV7-9 and TRBJ1-5, with a possible D match to TRBD1 (5 bases). Trimming shortened V by 4 bases and J by 14 bases, and 21 bases separated the two germline ends. The CDR3 length is 14 residues. Germline loops: CDR1 SEHNR, CDR2 FQNEAQ (reference sequence). The DNA for the CDR3 is TGTGCCAGCAGCTCAGGGTTCCATGGGGCCCCAGAGCATTTT. Translating gives CASSSGFHGAPEHF.

The chain combines TRBV4-1 with TRBJ2-1, with D possibly being TRBD1 (6 bases). V dropped 1 base and J dropped 10 bases, with 11 bases sitting between them. CDR1 is MGHRA and CDR2 is YSYEKL in the germline V gene. The CDR3 totals 13 residues. This CDR3 is CASSQGGGGEQFF. Here the CDR3 DNA reads TGCGCCAGCAGCCAAGGAGGGGGTGGCGAGCAGTTCTTC.

The V and J genes are TRBV9 and TRBJ2-6; maybe TRBD2 (5 bases). Trimming pared 0 bases from V and 1 base from J, leaving 5 bases between. The CDR3 consists of 15 residues. The germline CDR1 and CDR2 sequences are SGDLS and YYNGEE. CDR3 sequence (DNA): TGTGCCAGCAGCGTAGCGGGGTCTGGGGCCAACGTCCTGACTTTC. Translation: CASSVAGSGANVLTF.

In this sample, this clone turned up once. The chain links TRBV7-3 to TRBJ2-1, with a weak D call TRBD1 (5 bases). The CDR3 extends over 16 amino acids. The germline V and J ends were trimmed by 2 bases and 1 base, with 12 bases remaining between them. Germline loops: CDR1 SGHTA, CDR2 FQGTGA. CDR3 coding DNA: TGTGCCAGCAGCTTATCTGGGGCGCGGTCCTACAATGAGCAGTTCTTC. Translation gives CASSLSGARSYNEQFF.

This CDR3 is CAWRRGGANTGELFF. Here the CDR3 DNA reads TGTGCCTGGAGACGGGGTGGAGCGAACACCGGGGAGCTGTTTTTT. The chain has TRBV30 and TRBJ2-2, with D possibly being TRBD2 (5 bases). This CDR3 is built from 15 residues. Germline V gene data show CDR1 as GTSNPN and CDR2 as SVGIG (reference sequence). V lost 3 bases and J lost 0, with 11 bases in between.

V is TRBV18 and J is TRBJ2-1, with 12 bases fitting TRBD2. V gave up 3 bases and J gave up 7 bases; unmatched junction bases: 4. This CDR3 region has 15 residues. The germline gives CDR1 KGHSH, CDR2 LQKENI. The CDR3 DNA reads as TGTGCCAGCTCACCGCGACTAGCGGGGGAGAATGAGCAGTTCTTC. Its protein is CASSPRLAGENEQFF.

The rearrangement joins TRBV9 to TRBJ2-7; TRBD1 agrees at 10 bases. The CDR3 consists of 16 residues. The germline gives CDR1 SGDLS, CDR2 YYNGEE. With V trimmed by 3 bases and J by 2 bases, 8 bases remained unmatched. This chain's CDR3 is CASSGRRGQGTYEQYF. The DNA for the CDR3 is TGTGCCAGCAGCGGGCGCCGGGGACAGGGGACCTACGAGCAGTACTTC.

The rearrangement uses TRBV5-1 and TRBJ1-1, with a tentative D call TRBD1 (5 bases). Trimming removed 4 bases at V and 4 bases at J, with 23 bases between. The CDR3 spans 17 residues. The germline V gene encodes CDR1 SGHRS and CDR2 YFSETQ. The CDR3 is CASSQGRGRAGGTEAFF. The CDR3 DNA reads as TGCGCCAGCAGCCAGGGACGAGGGAGGGCCGGAGGCACTGAAGCTTTCTTT.

This clone was detected once. The V call is TRBV9, the J call TRBJ2-7, with a weak D call TRBD2 (6 bases). The CDR3 is 14 residues long. Trimming removed 4 bases from V and 6 bases from J, with 17 bases in between. Germline V gene sequence: CDR1 SGDLS, CDR2 YYNGEE. The CDR3 region is CASSTQPWRAEQYF. CDR3 DNA: TGTGCCAGCAGCACCCAGCCATGGAGGGCCGAGCAGTACTTC.